These T cell receptor beta chains were read from a single sample in a study of CD8+ T cells in alopecia areata. TCRdb keeps only in-frame clones here, not all; method: immunoSEQ multiplex PCR. This sample has about 170,000 clones, with approximately 65% found just once. Sequencing used CD8+ T cells sorted from blood, obtained at week 0. The source of these receptors is a human donor with alopecia areata. CDR3s include the opening cysteine and the closing phenylalanine or tryptophan. A D gene is named only where the DNA matches it firmly. Not every row has a clone size; where given, it reads once, few, many or a size class.

clone_size | j_call | cdr3_length | d_call | v_call | cdr3_aa | cdr3_nt
- | TRBJ1-2 | 15 | TRBD1 | TRBV13 | CASSLALGQFYGYTF | TGTGCCAGCAGCTTAGCGCTGGGACAGTTCTATGGCTACACCTTC
- | TRBJ1-4 | 14 | - | TRBV30 | CAWDTQATREKLFF | TGTGCCTGGGACACACAGGCGACTCGGGAAAAACTGTTTTTT
few | TRBJ2-4 | 14 | - | TRBV11-2 | CASSPLGTKNIQYF | TGTGCCAGCAGCCCTCTGGGAACCAAAAACATTCAGTACTTC
- | TRBJ2-3 | 15 | - | TRBV27 | CASTYRANSRGTQYF | TGTGCCAGCACCTACCGGGCTAATTCACGGGGTACGCAGTATTTT
- | TRBJ2-7 | 13 | - | TRBV5-1 | CASSLGRAREQYF | TGCGCCAGCAGCTTGGGTAGGGCGAGGGAGCAGTACTTC
- | TRBJ1-3 | 14 | - | TRBV7-2 | CASNPIDSGNTIYF | TGTGCCAGCAACCCAATCGACTCTGGAAACACCATATATTTT
- | TRBJ2-7 | 13 | - | TRBV14 | CASSPDRSYEQYF | TGTGCCAGCAGTCCTGACAGGTCCTACGAGCAGTACTTC
- | TRBJ2-7 | 14 | TRBD1 | TRBV7-9 | CASSWDRPTYEQYF | TGTGCCAGCAGCTGGGACAGGCCAACCTACGAGCAGTACTTC
few | TRBJ1-2 | 17 | - | TRBV25-1 | CASSEYPEGEVLGGYTF | TGTGCCAGCAGTGAATATCCGGAGGGGGAGGTTTTGGGTGGCTACACCTTC
few | TRBJ1-5 | 15 | - | TRBV2 | CASSEKGGSNQPQHF | TGTGCCAGCAGTGAAAAGGGTGGGTCTAATCAGCCCCAGCATTTT
- | TRBJ1-2 | 9 | - | TRBV9 | CASGYGYTF | TGTGCCAGCGGGTATGGCTACACCTTC
once | TRBJ1-2 | 11 | - | TRBV5-1 | CASSSGYGYTF | TGCGCCAGCAGCTCAGGGTATGGCTACACCTTC
- | TRBJ1-2 | 13 | - | TRBV11-3 | CASSSRGEGGYTF | TGTGCCAGCAGCTCCCGCGGGGAGGGAGGCTACACCTTC
- | TRBJ2-7 | 13 | TRBD1 | TRBV4-1 | CASSPQGTYEQYF | TGCGCCAGCAGCCCACAGGGGACCTACGAGCAGTACTTC
few | TRBJ2-1 | 12 | - | TRBV5-1 | CASSLGGNEQFF | TGCGCCAGCAGCTTGGGGGGCAATGAGCAGTTCTTC
- | TRBJ2-2 | 16 | TRBD1 | TRBV30 | CACNTMGQENTGELFF | TGTGCCTGCAACACCATGGGACAGGAGAACACCGGGGAGCTGTTTTTT
- | TRBJ2-5 | 16 | TRBD2 | TRBV7-9 | CASSPAGGPRKETQYF | TGTGCCAGCAGCCCTGCGGGGGGCCCTAGAAAAGAGACCCAGTACTTC
- | TRBJ1-2 | 15 | TRBD1 | TRBV9 | CASSEYRGRSYGYTF | TGTGCCAGCAGCGAATACAGGGGGCGTTCCTATGGCTACACCTTC
- | TRBJ2-1 | 14 | TRBD2 | TRBV29-1 | CSVGAGGFYNEQFF | TGCAGCGTTGGGGCGGGGGGCTTCTACAATGAGCAGTTCTTC
- | TRBJ1-1 | 11 | - | TRBV29-1 | CSVARNTEAFF | TGCAGCGTTGCCCGGAACACTGAAGCTTTCTTT
- | TRBJ1-2 | 14 | TRBD1 | TRBV7-9 | CASSFPGQAYGYTF | TGTGCCAGCAGCTTTCCGGGACAGGCCTATGGCTACACCTTC
once | TRBJ2-7 | 18 | TRBD2 | TRBV9 | CASSPTEISGGRRGEQYF | TGTGCCAGCAGCCCCACGGAGATTAGCGGGGGGCGTCGGGGGGAGCAGTACTTC
- | TRBJ2-7 | 14 | TRBD2 | TRBV5-1 | CASSLTSGAYEQYF | TGCGCCAGCAGCTTAACTAGCGGGGCCTACGAGCAGTACTTC
- | TRBJ2-3 | 14 | TRBD1 | TRBV29-1 | CSVEGTGYLDTQYF | TGCAGCGTTGAAGGGACAGGGTATTTAGATACGCAGTATTTT